Listed here are 15 T cell receptor beta chains from one sample, sequenced in a study of T cell responses to AZD1222 COVID-19 vaccine. Sequencing used immunoSEQ multiplex PCR; TCRdb keeps in-frame clones, though not all of them. Of more than 85,000 clones listed, 70% to 90% are singletons. Material: peripheral blood, obtained on day 0 of AZD1222 vaccination. The receptors here all came from an adult in good health.

The rearrangement uses TRBV7-2 and TRBJ1-1, with D perhaps TRBD1 (5 bases). V lost 1 base and J 0 bases, leaving 12 bases between the germline ends. The CDR3 covers 16 residues. Germline CDR1 is SGHTA and CDR2 is FQGNSA. CDR3 nucleotides: TGTGCCAGCAGCTTAGGCGGGGCCGGCGTGAACACTGAAGCTTTCTTT. Its translation: CASSLGGAGVNTEAFF.

The rearrangement joins TRBV19 to TRBJ1-2, with D tentatively TRBD1 (6 bases). The CDR3 length is 13 residues. Germline CDR1 is LNHDA and CDR2 is SQIVND (reference sequence). V was pared by 6 bases and J by 2 bases, with 10 bases between. The CDR3 loop reads CASREDSNYGYTF. CDR3 nucleotide sequence: TGTGCCAGTAGAGAGGACAGCAACTATGGCTACACCTTC.

The chain couples TRBV9 to TRBJ2-1; D gene ambiguous. Germline V gene data show CDR1 as SGDLS and CDR2 as YYNGEE. Trimming stripped 2 bases from V and 7 bases from J, with 13 bases between. The CDR3 loop spans 14 amino acids. CDR3 residues: CASSVSTVGNEQFF. The CDR3 coding sequence is TGTGCCAGCAGCGTTTCGACCGTAGGGAATGAGCAGTTCTTC.

This clone was observed a handful of times. V usage is TRBV3-1 (or the pseudogene TRBV3-2) and J usage is TRBJ1-2, with TRBD1 matching over 7 bases. This CDR3 has 14 amino acids. The J segment lost 8 bases and the V segment lost 5 bases, leaving 11 bases of the junction unmatched. The germline V gene has CDR1 LGHDT and CDR2 YNNKEL (reference sequence). Here the CDR3 reads CASSFTGTVNGYTF. The DNA of the CDR3 is TGTGCCAGCAGCTTTACCGGGACAGTGAACGGCTACACCTTC.

The chain carries TRBV9 and TRBJ2-1; 9 bases match TRBD2. The CDR3 has 15 amino acids. CDR1 and CDR2 (germline): SGDLS, YYNGEE. Trimming at V came to 4 bases and at J to 7 bases, leaving 9 bases not matched to a gene. The CDR3: CASSPRGRARNEQFF. CDR3 nucleotide sequence: TGTGCCAGCAGCCCACGCGGGAGGGCCAGGAATGAGCAGTTCTTC.

This chain uses TRBV11-3 with TRBJ2-1, with 10 bases lining up with TRBD2. The CDR3 is made up of 15 amino acids. Germline CDR1 SGHNT, CDR2 YENEEA. V shed 3 bases, J shed 10 bases, and the junction held 9 bases outside the gene matches. The CDR3 DNA reads as TGTGCCAGCAGCTTGTCTAGCGGGAGAGGAGAAGAGCAGTTCTTC. Its translation: CASSLSSGRGEEQFF.

The V and J genes are TRBV11-3 and TRBJ2-7; 7 bases match TRBD1. J gave up 4 bases and V 1 base, and 1 base lay outside the gene matches. The CDR3 is 13 amino acids. CDR1 SGHNT and CDR2 YENEEA come from the germline V gene. The CDR3 DNA sequence: TGTGCCAGCAGCTTAGTACAGGGGTACGAGCAGTACTTC. Translation: CASSLVQGYEQYF. Full variable domain (missing parts from reference TRBV11-3 and TRBJ2-7): EAGVVQSPRYKIIEKKQPVAFWCNPISGHNTLYWYLQNLGQGPELLIRYENEEAVDDSQLPKDRFSAERLKGVDSTLKIQPAELGDSAVYLCASSLVQGYEQYFGPGTRLTVT.

This chain uses TRBV7-8 with TRBJ1-3; a possible D gene is TRBD1 (5 bases). Germline values: CDR1 SGHVS, CDR2 FQNEAQ. This CDR3 has 14 amino acids. The V end lost 4 bases, the J end lost 4 bases, and 11 bases lay between the germline ends. The CDR3 loop reads CASSSQVAGNTIYF. The DNA of the CDR3 is TGTGCCAGCAGCTCACAGGTTGCAGGAAACACCATATATTTT.

The count of this clone is one. The gene calls are TRBV5-1 and TRBJ1-1; D possibly corresponds to TRBD1 (6 bases). Germline V lookup: CDR1 SGHRS, CDR2 YFSETQ. CDR3 length equals 14 residues. V lost 0 bases and J lost 4, with 10 bases in between. The CDR3 sequence is CASSLEGGITEAFF. The DNA for the CDR3 is TGCGCCAGCAGCTTGGAGGGGGGAATCACTGAAGCTTTCTTT.

The V gene is TRBV7-9, the J gene TRBJ1-2, with unresolved D. The CDR3 consists of 14 residues. V was trimmed by 2 bases and J by 6 bases, leaving 13 bases between them. Germline V gene sequence: CDR1 SEHNR, CDR2 FQNEAQ (reference sequence). The CDR3 DNA reads TGTGCCAGCAGCTTACCAGTTCCAACAGATGGCTACACCTTC. Amino acid sequence: CASSLPVPTDGYTF.

For the CDR3, the DNA is TGTGCCAGCATCAAAAGGTTTGGGGCCCCCTACAATGAGCAGTTCTTC. Protein product: CASIKRFGAPYNEQFF. J is TRBJ2-1 and V is TRBV11-2, with D possibly being TRBD1 (5 bases). V lost 7 bases, J lost 2 bases, and 18 bases lay in between. The CDR3 is 16 residues long. Germline V lookup: CDR1 SGHAT, CDR2 FQNNGV. The full variable domain, its missing parts supplied by reference TRBV11-2 and TRBJ2-1, is EAGVAQSPRYKIIEKRQSVAFWCNPISGHATLYWYQQILGQGPKLLIQFQNNGVVDDSQLPKDRFSAERLKGVDSTLKIQPAKLEDSAVYLCASIKRFGAPYNEQFFGPGTRLTVL.

By frequency in the sample, this clone is medium-sized. The genes are TRBV7-9 and TRBJ2-7; 8 bases line up with TRBD2. Germline V gene lookup returns CDR1 SEHNR and CDR2 FQNEAQ (reference sequence). J gave up 3 bases and V 1 base, and 5 bases lay outside the gene matches. The CDR3 is 15 residues long. CDR3 bases: TGTGCCAGCAGCTTAGTCGGACTAGCCGTCTACGAGCAGTACTTC. Translated: CASSLVGLAVYEQYF. Full variable domain (missing parts from reference TRBV7-9 and TRBJ2-7): DTGVSQNPRHKITKRGQNVTFRCDPISEHNRLYWYRQTLGQGPEFLTYFQNEAQLEKSRLLSDRFSAERPKGSFSTLEIQRTEQGDSAMYLCASSLVGLAVYEQYFGPGTRLTVT.

The J gene is TRBJ2-1, the V gene TRBV25-1, with 9 bases lining up with TRBD1. Germline CDR1 MGHDK, CDR2 SYGVNS. Germline trimming cut 7 bases from V and 6 bases from J; bases unmatched to any gene: 10. The CDR3 covers 15 residues. The CDR3 bases are TGTGCCAGCAAACCCCTCGGGACAGGGATCAATGAGCAGTTCTTC. It yields the protein CASKPLGTGINEQFF.

The CDR3 nucleotides are TGTGCCAGCAGTTTCAGCGGGAGGGCCCATTACGAGCAGTACTTC. Translation gives CASSFSGRAHYEQYF. The chain employs TRBV14 and TRBJ2-7, with 10 positions matching TRBD2. Unmatched junction bases numbered 9, after V lost 6 bases and J lost 4 bases. CDR1 is SGHDN and CDR2 is FVKESK in the germline V gene. This CDR3 has 15 residues.

V and J are TRBV18 and TRBJ2-1; the D gene could be TRBD1 or TRBD2 (6 bases each). This CDR3 contains 15 residues. V lost 3 bases and J lost 10, with 19 bases in between. Germline V lookup: CDR1 KGHSH, CDR2 LQKENI. CDR3: CASSPGRGGGMEQFF. The DNA of the CDR3 is TGTGCCAGCTCACCTGGTCGTGGAGGGGGTATGGAGCAGTTCTTC. Using reference TRBV18 and TRBJ2-1 for the parts outside the CDR3, the full variable domain is NAGVMQNPRHLVRRRGQEARLRCSPMKGHSHVYWYRQLPEEGLKFMVYLQKENIIDESGMPKERFSAEFPKEGPSILRIQQVVRGDSAAYFCASSPGRGGGMEQFFGPGTRLTVL.